Below are 14 T cell receptor beta chains sequenced from a single sample in a study of cytomegalovirus exposure and HLA in healthy donors. PCR employed 60 Vbeta and 13 Jbeta primers. The data were produced by immunoSEQ multiplex PCR, yet TCRdb's version contains in-frame clones alone and is incomplete. The sample records 150,000 to 200,000 clones, around 80% being singletons. The specimen sequenced was PBMCs. Source of these receptors: a man aged 18-30 years in good health and CMV-seropositive.

The CDR3 region has the DNA TGTGCCAGCAGCTTCGACAGGACCTTTGGTGGGCAGTACTTC. Translated, it gives CASSFDRTFGGQYF. The V gene is TRBV7-9, the J gene TRBJ2-7, with TRBD1 as a possible D gene (6 bases). This CDR3 contains 14 residues. Trimming pared 3 bases from V and 9 bases from J, leaving 18 bases between. Germline V gene data show CDR1 as SEHNR and CDR2 as FQNEAQ (reference sequence). Together with reference TRBV7-9 and TRBJ2-7, the CDR3 gives the full variable domain: DTGVSQNPRHKITKRGQNVTFRCDPISEHNRLYWYRQTLGQGPEFLTYFQNEAQLEKSRLLSDRFSAERPKGSFSTLEIQRTEQGDSAMYLCASSFDRTFGGQYFGPGTRLTVT.

This chain links TRBV7-6 with TRBJ2-5; 7 nucleotides line up with TRBD2. V lost 2 bases to trimming and J lost 4 bases; unmatched junction nucleotides: 13. The CDR3 covers 17 residues. Germline assignment: CDR1 SGHVS and CDR2 FNYEAQ. This chain's CDR3 is CASSLNPAGASGETQYF. The CDR3 DNA reads TGTGCCAGCAGCTTAAATCCCGCCGGGGCTAGCGGAGAGACCCAGTACTTC.

The chain carries TRBV18 and TRBJ2-1, with a tentative D call TRBD1 (6 bases). This CDR3 is built from 15 residues. The ends were cut back, 4 bases at V and 2 bases at J, with 12 bases in the middle. Germline V gene lookup returns CDR1 KGHSH and CDR2 LQKENI. The CDR3 loop is CASSLAAGAYNEQFF. The CDR3 region has the DNA TGTGCCAGCTCACTGGCGGCAGGGGCCTACAATGAGCAGTTCTTC.

This clone has just one count. The CDR3 loop is CASSPGLAGPSSYEQYF. DNA for the CDR3: TGTGCCAGCAGCCCCGGACTAGCGGGTCCAAGCTCCTACGAGCAGTACTTC. J is TRBJ2-7 and V is TRBV5-4, with 11 bases lining up with TRBD2. The CDR3 loop spans 17 amino acids. V lost 4 bases to trimming and J lost 0 bases; unmatched junction nucleotides: 9. Germline V gene sequence: CDR1 SGHNT, CDR2 YYREEE (reference sequence).

The rearrangement joins TRBV6-4 to TRBJ2-2; possibly TRBD2 for D (5 bases). V was cut by 6 bases and J by 1 base, with 9 bases left in between. CDR1 is MRHNA, CDR2 SNTAGT, per germline. The CDR3 is 14 residues long. As DNA, the CDR3 is TGTGCCAGCAGCCTAACTAGGAACACCGGGGAGCTGTTTTTT. Its translation is CASSLTRNTGELFF.

The rearrangement uses TRBV5-4 and TRBJ2-5; no definite D call. Per the germline V gene, CDR1 is SGHNT and CDR2 is YYREEE (reference sequence). Trimming cost V 6 bases and J 0 bases, with 15 bases left between them. This CDR3 has 15 amino acids. CDR3 nucleotides: TGTGCCAGCACCCCCGGTCGCAGGTACCAAGAGACCCAGTACTTC. Protein product: CASTPGRRYQETQYF.

The V call is TRBV14, the J call TRBJ1-1; 7 positions agree with TRBD1. V lost 4 bases and J lost 3; bases outside the gene matches: 5. The germline V gene has CDR1 SGHDN and CDR2 FVKESK. This CDR3 region has 14 residues. CDR3: CASSRTGTDTEAFF. DNA for the CDR3: TGTGCCAGCAGCCGGACAGGAACGGACACTGAAGCTTTCTTT.

J is TRBJ1-1 and V is TRBV29-1, with a weak D call TRBD1 (6 bases). Germline assignment: CDR1 SQVTM and CDR2 ANQGSEA. There are 12 residues in the CDR3. Trimming left V 4 bases short and J 5 bases short, with 11 bases between. This chain's CDR3 is CSVGRGRTEAFF. The CDR3 coding sequence is TGCAGCGTTGGCAGGGGAAGAACTGAAGCTTTCTTT.

V usage is TRBV19 and J usage is TRBJ2-1; 10 bases line up with TRBD2. J was trimmed by 2 bases and V by 6 bases; bases with no gene match: 13. The germline V gene has CDR1 LNHDA and CDR2 SQIVND (reference sequence). This CDR3 is 18 amino acids long. The CDR3 nucleotides are TGTGCCAGTAGACCCGGAGGGTCTAGCGGGAGCCCCTACAATGAGCAGTTCTTC. Its translation is CASRPGGSSGSPYNEQFF.

The chain recombines TRBV6-5 with TRBJ1-6; 7 nucleotides line up with TRBD1. Trimming removed 6 bases from V and 7 bases from J; junction bases left unmatched: 9. The germline V gene encodes CDR1 MNHEY and CDR2 SVGAGI. The CDR3 covers 15 residues. The CDR3 sequence: CASSPDREENSPLHF. The DNA of the CDR3 is TGTGCCAGCAGCCCCGACAGGGAGGAGAATTCACCCCTCCACTTT.

The gene calls are TRBV11-2 and TRBJ1-5; no clear D gene. The V gene lost 5 bases and the J gene lost 3 bases, with 11 bases spanning the gap. This CDR3 is built from 14 residues. From germline, CDR1 is SGHAT and CDR2 FQNNGV. As DNA, the CDR3 is TGTGCCAGCAGCCCCGAGTTCTCCAATCAGCCCCAGCATTTT. Translation: CASSPEFSNQPQHF.

This clone was recorded a few times. Other DNA sequences in the sample encode the same CDR3. The chain links TRBV5-1 to TRBJ2-7; the match to TRBD1 covers 7 bases. V lost 1 base and J lost 4; bases outside the gene matches: 5. This CDR3 has 14 amino acids. Germline CDR1 and CDR2: SGHRS and YFSETQ. This CDR3 reads CASSLRGRGYEQYF. CDR3 nucleotide sequence: TGCGCCAGCAGCTTGAGAGGCAGGGGGTACGAGCAGTACTTC.

This rearrangement joins TRBV6-5 to TRBJ1-1; no reliable D call. The CDR3 length is 15 residues. V was trimmed by 0 bases and J by 1 base, leaving 9 bases between them. Germline CDR1 reads MNHEY; CDR2 reads SVGAGI. CDR3 sequence reads: CASSYSLAENTEAFF. CDR3 nucleotides: TGTGCCAGCAGTTACTCCCTGGCAGAGAACACTGAAGCTTTCTTT.

This chain uses TRBV12-1 with TRBJ1-5. TRBV12-1 is a listed pseudogene. The CDR3 covers 14 residues. The CDR3 bases are TGTGCCAGCAGCCCCGGAGGTCTCAATCAGCCCCAGCATTTT. Translated: CASSPGGLNQPQHF.